This T cell receptor (beta chain) was sequenced for a study of blood T cells in healthy people across ages. This CDR3 comprises 13 residues. With 3 bases removed from V and 3 bases from J, the gap between germline ends came to 8 bases. Germline V lookup: CDR1 SEHNR, CDR2 FQNEAQ (reference sequence). A sample-barcoded 5' primer and a J-beta primer mix were used in a second PCR of about 7 to 12 cycles. There were at least 2.5 million CDR3-containing paired-end reads obtained from each sample. Each CDR3 protein is one row after TCRdb ran MiXCR on the 5' RACE reads. This sample has under 700,000 distinct CDR3 sequences, with approximately 25% found just once. This sample was shared with a second study, whose subject was T cells of mothers and their children.

The V and J genes are TRBV7-9 and TRBJ2-5; D is unresolved. What was sequenced was blood. The receptor comes from a boy under 18 in good health. CDR3 loop: CASSFYSKETQYF. CDR3 in DNA: TGTGCCAGCAGCTTCTACAGCAAAGAGACCCAGTACTTC.